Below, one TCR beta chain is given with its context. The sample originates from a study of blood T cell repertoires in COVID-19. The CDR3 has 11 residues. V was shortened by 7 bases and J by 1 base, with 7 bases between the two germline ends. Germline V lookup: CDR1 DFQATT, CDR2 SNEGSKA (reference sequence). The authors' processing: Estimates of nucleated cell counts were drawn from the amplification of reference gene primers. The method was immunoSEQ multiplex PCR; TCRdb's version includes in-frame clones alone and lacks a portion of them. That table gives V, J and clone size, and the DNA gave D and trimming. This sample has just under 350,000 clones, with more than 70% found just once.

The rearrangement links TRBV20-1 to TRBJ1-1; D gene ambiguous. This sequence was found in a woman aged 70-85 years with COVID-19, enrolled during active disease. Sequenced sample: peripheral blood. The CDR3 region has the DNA TGCAGTGTTGACACGAACACTGAAGCTTTCTTT. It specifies CSVDTNTEAFF.